The 8 T cell receptor beta chains in this list originate from one sample, sequenced in a study of T cell repertoires in cytomegalovirus infection. TCRdb processed the reads anew with MiXCR; each CDR3 protein has one entry. The table has 600,000 to 800,000 distinct CDR3 sequences, 20% to 30% seen once. The sample consisted of CD8+ T cells from PBMCs. These receptor sequences come from a human donor in good health (CMV status not recorded). Some clones in this sample may be carry-over from other donors' samples.

The sample holds a few counts of this clonotype. This chain links TRBV20-1 with TRBJ2-1; no clear D gene. V lost 4 bases and J 3 bases, leaving 16 bases between the germline ends. Per germline, CDR1 DFQATT and CDR2 SNEGSKA (reference sequence). The CDR3 has 15 amino acids. The CDR3 sequence is CSAITVEFYYNEQFF. The CDR3 DNA follows: TGCAGTGCTATCACAGTCGAATTCTACTACAATGAGCAGTTCTTC.

The rearrangement links TRBV5-1 to TRBJ2-7; weak D call: TRBD2 (6 bases). The CDR3 loop spans 14 amino acids. Trimming removed 1 base at V and 5 bases at J, with 13 bases between. The germline V gene encodes CDR1 SGHRS and CDR2 YFSETQ. As DNA, the CDR3 is TGCGCCAGCAGCTTGATAGCGGTGGCCCACGAGCAGTACTTC. Protein: CASSLIAVAHEQYF.

This clonotype has a handful of counts. The chain carries TRBV6-2 or TRBV6-3 and TRBJ2-5; D gene uncertain. Germline V gene data show CDR1 as MNHEY and CDR2 as SVGEGT. V lost 0 bases to trimming and J lost 2 bases, with 7 bases between them. The CDR3 loop spans 14 amino acids. DNA of the CDR3: TGTGCCAGCAGTTACTCGTGGACGCAAGAGACCCAGTACTTC. Its protein is CASSYSWTQETQYF.

The chain uses TRBV6-2 or TRBV6-3 and TRBJ2-3, with unresolved D. V was cut by 0 bases and J by 6 bases, with 22 bases left in between. Germline CDR1 is MNHEY and CDR2 is SVGEGT. This CDR3 is 18 amino acids long. This CDR3 reads CASSYSVRDPRPKDTQYF. As DNA, the CDR3 is TGTGCCAGCAGTTACTCAGTCCGTGACCCACGACCGAAGGATACGCAGTATTTT.

This clonotype showed up just a few times. V and J are TRBV29-1 and TRBJ2-5; TRBD2 is a possible D gene (7 bases). Looked up from germline, CDR1 is SQVTM and CDR2 is ANQGSEA. The V and J ends lost 3 bases and 1 base respectively, with 12 bases between them. CDR3 length: 14 amino acids. CDR3 loop: CSVDGGGLQETQYF. The CDR3, as DNA: TGCAGCGTTGATGGCGGGGGCCTCCAAGAGACCCAGTACTTC.

This clonotype was counted only a few times. The chain uses TRBV29-1 and TRBJ1-1; the D is unclear. CDR1 is SQVTM, CDR2 ANQGSEA, per germline. Trimming removed 4 bases from V and 5 bases from J, with 14 bases in between. The CDR3 has 13 residues. Written as DNA, the CDR3 is TGCAGCGTTGGCGACGGAAGGCTGACTGAAGCTTTCTTT. It translates to CSVGDGRLTEAFF.

This chain uses TRBV15 with TRBJ1-2; no definite D call. Germline V gene data show CDR1 as LNHNV and CDR2 as YYDKDF (reference sequence). Trimming pared 0 bases from V and 5 bases from J, leaving 4 bases between. The CDR3 has 12 amino acids. The CDR3: CATSREGYGYTF. As DNA, the CDR3 is TGTGCCACCAGCAGAGAAGGATATGGCTACACCTTC.

Only a few counts were recorded for this clonotype. As DNA, the CDR3 is TGTGCTAGTGGTTCGTACAGTTCCTACGAGCAGTACTTC. Amino acids: CASGSYSSYEQYF. This chain connects TRBV12-5 to TRBJ2-7, with D unresolved. The CDR3 runs 13 residues. From germline, CDR1 is LGHNT and CDR2 FRNRAP. Trimming cost V 4 bases and J 1 base, with 8 bases left between them.